One sample yielded the 12 T cell receptor beta chains listed below, sequenced in a study of T cell repertoires in cytomegalovirus infection. TCRdb re-called the reads with MiXCR, one entry per CDR3 protein. Of some 700,000 distinct CDR3 sequences listed, under 40% were seen once; the top ten hold 2.5% to 3%. The sample consisted of PBMCs. All receptors derive from a human donor in good health (CMV status not recorded). Some clones in this sample may be carry-over from other donors' samples.

As regards this clonotype: This likely comes from a read error, as the CDR3 has no conserved phenylalanine or tryptophan at its end. V and J are TRBV12-3 or TRBV12-4 and TRBJ1-5; 9 bases fit TRBD1. V lost 6 bases, J lost 6 bases, and 12 bases stayed unmatched. The CDR3 sequence is 16 residues long. The DNA of the CDR3 is TGTGCCAGCAGCACGAGGACTACAGGGGGCGGTCAGCCCCAGCATTGT. Its translation is CASSTRTTGGGQPQHC.

This clonotype was counted only a few times. The chain is built from TRBV29-1 and TRBJ2-1; D unresolved. The CDR3 consists of 11 residues. Deletions cut 5 bases from V and 6 bases from J, with 8 bases between. Per germline, CDR1 SQVTM and CDR2 ANQGSEA. CDR3 sequence: CSVLPTNEQFF. CDR3 in DNA: TGCAGCGTTCTGCCTACCAATGAGCAGTTCTTC.

For this clonotype: The germline gene is not matched at one end of the junction; a read error may be the cause. The gene calls are TRBV5-5 and TRBJ1-2; D is possibly TRBD1 (5 bases). This CDR3 is 13 amino acids long. Germline V gene data show CDR1 as SGHKS and CDR2 as YYEKEE (reference sequence). DNA of the CDR3: TGTGCCAGCCGCTTGGATAGGGGTACCTGCTACACCTTC. It yields the protein CASRLDRGTCYTF.

This chain links TRBV4-2 with TRBJ1-4; 11 bases agree with TRBD1. V shed 3 bases and J 11 bases; nucleotides not matched to a gene: 17. Germline CDR1 reads LGHNA; CDR2 reads YNFKEQ. The CDR3 extends over 18 amino acids. For the CDR3, the DNA is TGTGCCAGCAGCCAGCGGACAGGGGGCGATCCGTCGCCGGTGAAACTGTTTTTT. Protein: CASSQRTGGDPSPVKLFF.

This clonotype showed up just a few times. The chain uses TRBV24-1 and TRBJ1-2; tentative D call: TRBD1 (6 bases). Germline CDR1 KGHDR, CDR2 SFDVKD. The V end lost 6 bases, the J end lost 2 bases, and 9 bases lay between the germline ends. The CDR3 runs to 13 residues. CDR3 DNA sequence: TGTGCCACCAGTATGGACAGAAACTATGGCTACACCTTC. This encodes CATSMDRNYGYTF.

This clonotype was seen only a few times. This chain joins TRBV29-1 and TRBJ1-2; TRBD1 matches at 7 bases. The CDR3 has 17 residues. Germline V gene data show CDR1 as SQVTM and CDR2 as ANQGSEA. V dropped 0 bases and J dropped 5; count of bases not matched to a gene: 15. The DNA of the CDR3 is TGCAGCGTTGAAGATCTGTACAGGGGTGGGCGTCGGTATGGCTACACCTTC. It encodes CSVEDLYRGGRRYGYTF.

This sequence joins TRBV30 and TRBJ1-6, with D perhaps TRBD1 (6 bases). CDR3 length: 16 residues. V shed 3 bases and J shed 7 bases, with 19 bases lying between them. Germline CDR1 is GTSNPN and CDR2 is SVGIG (reference sequence). This chain's CDR3 is CAWRRGGGAGNSPLHF. The CDR3 DNA reads as TGTGCCTGGAGACGGGGGGGGGGCGCGGGGAATTCACCCCTCCACTTT.

This chain connects TRBV7-6 to TRBJ1-4, with D possibly TRBD1 on 5 matching bases. This CDR3 has 19 residues. The germline V and J ends were trimmed by 5 bases and 1 base, with 23 bases remaining between them. Germline loops: CDR1 SGHVS, CDR2 FNYEAQ. CDR3: CASSRDPRGGTGTNEKLFF. The CDR3 DNA reads as TGTGCCAGCAGCCGAGACCCTCGCGGGGGGACGGGAACTAATGAAAAACTGTTTTTT.

The CDR3 sequence is CAWSVPPRTYNSPLHF. CDR3 nucleotide sequence: TGTGCCTGGAGTGTACCCCCCAGGACCTATAATTCACCCCTCCACTTT. The chain combines TRBV30 with TRBJ1-6; D uncertain. The CDR3 has 16 amino acids. The germline CDR1 and CDR2 sequences are GTSNPN and SVGIG (reference sequence). V lost 0 bases and J 2 bases, leaving 11 bases between the germline ends.

The rearrangement uses TRBV5-6 and TRBJ1-3; possible D gene TRBD1, 5 bases. V shed 1 base and J shed 0 bases, with 8 bases lying between them. CDR3 length: 15 residues. In germline, CDR1 is SGHDT, CDR2 YYEEEE. CDR3 bases: TGTGCCAGCAGCTTGTATCAGGGCTCTGGAAACACCATATATTTT. Its protein product is CASSLYQGSGNTIYF.

The V call is TRBV5-1, the J call TRBJ2-5; 12 nucleotides match TRBD2. Germline CDR1 is SGHRS and CDR2 is YFSETQ. V was pared by 4 bases and J by 3 bases, with 7 bases of the junction left unmatched. The CDR3 length is 16 residues. CDR3 amino acids: CASSGGTSGLEETQYF. The CDR3 bases are TGCGCCAGCAGCGGCGGGACTAGCGGGCTGGAAGAGACCCAGTACTTC. Supplemented by reference TRBV5-1 and TRBJ2-5, the full variable domain reads KAGVTQTPRYLIKTRGQQVTLSCSPISGHRSVSWYQQTPGQGLQFLFEYFSETQRNKGNFPGRFSGRQFSNSRSEMNVSTLELGDSALYLCASSGGTSGLEETQYFGPGTRLLVL.

V is TRBV6-6 and J is TRBJ2-1; 11 bases align to TRBD2. Germline CDR1 MNHNY, CDR2 SVGAGI (reference sequence). The CDR3 is 15 residues long. Trimming took 7 bases from V and 7 from J; bases not matched to a gene: 9. CDR3 sequence reads: CASNLLAGVGNEQFF. DNA of the CDR3: TGTGCCAGCAACCTACTAGCGGGAGTAGGAAATGAGCAGTTCTTC.